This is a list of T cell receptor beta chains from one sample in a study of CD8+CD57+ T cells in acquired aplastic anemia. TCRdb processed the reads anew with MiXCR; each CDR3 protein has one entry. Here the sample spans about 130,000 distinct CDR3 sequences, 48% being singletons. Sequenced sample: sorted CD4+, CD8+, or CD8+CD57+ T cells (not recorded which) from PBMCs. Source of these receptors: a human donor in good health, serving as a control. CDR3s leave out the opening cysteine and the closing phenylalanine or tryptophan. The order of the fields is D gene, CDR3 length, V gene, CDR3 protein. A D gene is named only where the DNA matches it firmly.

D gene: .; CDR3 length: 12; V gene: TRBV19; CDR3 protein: ASSIDLSNQPQH
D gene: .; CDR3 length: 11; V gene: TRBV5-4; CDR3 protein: ASGSGDGTEAF
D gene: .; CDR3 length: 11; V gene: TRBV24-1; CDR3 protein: ASSSGPLWEQF
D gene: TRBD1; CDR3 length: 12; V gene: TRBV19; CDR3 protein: ASSIWDRNYGYT
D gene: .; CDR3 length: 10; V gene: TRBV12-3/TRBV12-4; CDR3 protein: ASSLALKGQY
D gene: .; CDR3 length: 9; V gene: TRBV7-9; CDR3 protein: ASSPLGEQY
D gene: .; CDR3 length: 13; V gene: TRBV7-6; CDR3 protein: ASSLEVASSYEQY
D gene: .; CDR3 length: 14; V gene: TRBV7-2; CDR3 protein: ASSLSKQMGPDTQY
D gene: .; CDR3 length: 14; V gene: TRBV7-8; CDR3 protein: ASIKGGPTTYNEQF
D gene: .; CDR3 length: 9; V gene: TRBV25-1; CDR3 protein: ASSDTRRQF
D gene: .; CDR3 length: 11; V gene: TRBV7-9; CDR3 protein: ASSLMQQETQY
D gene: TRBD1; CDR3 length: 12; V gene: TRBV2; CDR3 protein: ASRGQGVPYEQY
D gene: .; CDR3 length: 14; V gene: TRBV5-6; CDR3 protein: ASSSRASGANSPLH
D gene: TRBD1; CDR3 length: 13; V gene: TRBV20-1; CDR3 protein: SAIATGGWNSPLH
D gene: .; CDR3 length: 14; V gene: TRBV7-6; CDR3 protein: ATYEGGPGAYNEQF
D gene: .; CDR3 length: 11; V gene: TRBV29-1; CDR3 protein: SVEELGGRGYT
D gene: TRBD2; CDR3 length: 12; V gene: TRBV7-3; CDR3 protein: ASSPQSAGETQY
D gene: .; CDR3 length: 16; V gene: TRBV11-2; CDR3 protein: ASSYPGGLIAANTEAF
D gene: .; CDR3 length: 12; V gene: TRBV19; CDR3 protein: ASSIGGARETQY
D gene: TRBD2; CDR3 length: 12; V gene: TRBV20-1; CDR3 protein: SAGLAGGYNEQF